A selection of T cell receptor beta chains follows, all from one sample in a study of blood T cell repertoires in COVID-19. The method was immunoSEQ multiplex PCR; TCRdb's version includes in-frame clones alone and lacks a portion of them. The profile shows more than 25,000 clones, roughly 90% of them singletons. The source material was peripheral blood. All receptors come from a woman in her forties with active or convalescent COVID-19. The CDR3 runs from the conserved cysteine through the conserved F or W. The D gene is left open where the match is weak. Some rows mark clone size as missing; the rest say once, few, many or name a class of expanded clone.

TRBD2	TRBV28	TRBJ2-7	NA	CASSFSGTNHYEQYF	TGTGCCAGCAGTTTCTCCGGGACTAACCACTACGAGCAGTACTTC
TRBD1	TRBV18	TRBJ1-1	NA	CASSPPSGGPEAFF	TGTGCCAGCTCACCACCTTCAGGGGGCCCTGAAGCTTTCTTT
NA	TRBV5-1	TRBJ1-1	once	CASRVSGGGAIGMNTEAFF	TGCGCCAGCAGAGTCTCCGGGGGAGGGGCGATTGGTATGAACACTGAAGCTTTCTTT
NA	TRBV6-2/TRBV6-3	TRBJ1-2	NA	CASSRSEGYTF	TGTGCCAGCAGCCGCTCGGAGGGCTACACCTTC
TRBD1	TRBV12-5	TRBJ1-1	NA	CASGLALTGDAFF	TGTGCTAGTGGTTTGGCGCTCACAGGGGACGCTTTCTTT
TRBD2	TRBV12-3/TRBV12-4	TRBJ2-5	NA	CASFVGLAGGLYF	TGTGCCAGCTTCGTTGGGCTAGCGGGAGGGCTCTACTTC
NA	TRBV29-1	TRBJ1-1	NA	CSVAQVALLLAEAFF	TGCAGCGTTGCGCAGGTGGCCCTCCTCTTGGCTGAAGCTTTCTTT
NA	TRBV19	TRBJ2-7	once	CASTVWEQYF	TGTGCCAGTACGGTTTGGGAGCAGTACTTC
NA	TRBV15	TRBJ2-2	once	CATSRDGFGELFF	TGTGCCACCAGCAGAGATGGCTTCGGGGAGCTGTTTTTT
TRBD2	TRBV5-1	TRBJ2-7	NA	CASSLVPSSGNPYEQYF	TGCGCCAGCAGCTTGGTTCCTTCTAGCGGTAATCCCTACGAGCAGTACTTC
NA	TRBV7-9	TRBJ1-3	NA	CASSPSLAGNTIYF	TGTGCCAGCAGCCCCTCACTAGCAGGAAACACCATATATTTT
NA	TRBV7-2	TRBJ2-5	NA	CASSSLGYQETQYF	TGTGCCAGCAGCTCACTAGGGTACCAAGAGACCCAGTACTTC
NA	TRBV28	TRBJ2-6	few	CASSLVNSAAGSGANVLTF	TGTGCCAGCAGTTTAGTCAACTCGGCGGCAGGGTCTGGGGCCAACGTCCTGACTTTC
TRBD1	TRBV10-3	TRBJ1-1	NA	CAIRDRANAEAFF	TGTGCCATCAGGGACAGGGCTAACGCTGAAGCTTTCTTT
TRBD1	TRBV28	TRBJ1-1	NA	CASTIDRGTEAFF	TGTGCCAGCACCATAGACAGGGGAACTGAAGCTTTCTTT